This passage covers 24 T cell receptor beta chains from one sample sequenced in a study of T cells in Graves' hyperthyroidism and ophthalmopathy. The source material, RNA transcripts, was used to amplify TCR beta CDR3 regions. HTBI primers were used for first-round RT-PCR of the TCR CDR3. TCRdb ran MiXCR on the multiplex PCR reads and lists one entry per CDR3 protein. The sample lists a few hundred thousand distinct CDR3 sequences, more than 15% occurring once. Sequencing was done on a sample of blood. The source of these receptors is a woman between 18 and 29 years old with Graves' hyperthyroidism that later progressed to Graves' ophthalmopathy.

This clonotype showed up many times. The CDR3 region has the DNA TGTGCCAGCAGTGGGACTAGCGGGAGGGGGTACAATGAGCAGTTCTTC. Its protein is CASSGTSGRGYNEQFF. The chain joins TRBV2 to TRBJ2-1; 15 nucleotides line up with TRBD2. The CDR3 is made up of 16 amino acids. After removal of 4 bases from V and 4 bases from J, the junction contained 2 bases not matched to a gene. The germline CDR1 and CDR2 sequences are SNHLY and FYNNEI. Full variable domain (missing parts from reference TRBV2 and TRBJ2-1): EPEVTQTPSHQVTQMGQEVILRCVPISNHLYFYWYRQILGQKVEFLVSFYNNEISEKSEIFDDQFSVERPDGSNFTLKIRSTKLEDSAMYFCASSGTSGRGYNEQFFGPGTRLTVL.

This clonotype was counted many times. This chain joins TRBV11-2 and TRBJ2-1; tentative D call: TRBD1 (6 bases). V was shortened by 5 bases and J by 9 bases, with 17 bases between the two germline ends. The CDR3 covers 14 residues. Germline-derived CDR1 and CDR2 are SGHAT and FQNNGV. CDR3 DNA sequence: TGTGCCAGCAGCCCCGCCCAGGGGACACGTGAGCAGTTCTTC. Translation gives CASSPAQGTREQFF.

This clonotype was seen repeatedly, ten times or more. The CDR3 here is CASSDPGSYGYTF. CDR3 bases: TGTGCCAGCAGCGATCCAGGCTCCTATGGCTACACCTTC. The chain combines TRBV11-2 with TRBJ1-2; D remains ambiguous. Germline CDR1 is SGHAT and CDR2 is FQNNGV. The V gene lost 5 bases and the J gene lost 4 bases, with 11 bases spanning the gap. The CDR3 covers 13 residues.

This clonotype was counted between two and nine times. This rearrangement joins TRBV2 to TRBJ2-2; D is ambiguous. The CDR3 runs to 10 residues. Deletions cut 7 bases from V and 10 bases from J, with 7 bases between. Looked up from germline, CDR1 is SNHLY and CDR2 is FYNNEI. The CDR3 spells CASKRVELFF. In DNA form, the CDR3 reads TGTGCCAGCAAAAGGGTGGAGCTGTTTTTT.

This chain joins TRBV29-1 and TRBJ2-1; maybe TRBD1 (5 bases). Germline values: CDR1 SQVTM, CDR2 ANQGSEA. Between the trimmed V and J ends, which lost 1 base and 3 bases, there was a span of 19 bases. There are 17 residues in the CDR3. The CDR3 bases are TGCAGCGTTGAAGCGTTGACAGAACTCGCCATCTACAATGAGCAGTTCTTC. Protein product: CSVEALTELAIYNEQFF.

The rearrangement joins TRBV24-1 to TRBJ2-1; 8 positions match TRBD2. The CDR3 is 15 amino acids. The germline V gene encodes CDR1 KGHDR and CDR2 SFDVKD. J gave up 1 base and V 3 bases, and 1 base lay outside the gene matches. CDR3 loop: CATSDTSGSYNEQFF. In nucleotides, the CDR3 is TGTGCCACCAGTGATACTAGCGGATCCTACAATGAGCAGTTCTTC.

Ten or more counts support this clonotype. This sequence joins TRBV28 and TRBJ2-1, with D hard to call. The V end lost 3 bases, the J end lost 3 bases, and 6 bases lay between the germline ends. There are 13 residues in the CDR3. Germline lookup yields CDR1 MDHEN and CDR2 SYDVKM. CDR3 DNA sequence: TGTGCCAGCAGTTTTGATGGCTACAATGAGCAGTTCTTC. It specifies CASSFDGYNEQFF.

This clonotype appeared many times. This sequence joins TRBV7-8 and TRBJ2-3; no reliable D call. This CDR3 comprises 17 residues. CDR1 is SGHVS, CDR2 FQNEAQ, per germline. Trimming cost V 0 bases and J 0 bases, with 13 bases left between them. CDR3 sequence (DNA): TGTGCCAGCAGCTTAGCGGGATCCGGCAGCAGCACAGATACGCAGTATTTT. Translation: CASSLAGSGSSTDTQYF.

This clonotype was counted a few times. The chain has TRBV20-1 and TRBJ2-6; TRBD2 matches 10 bases. With 4 bases clipped from V and 2 bases from J, the junction kept 8 bases outside the gene matches. This CDR3 has 17 residues. In germline, CDR1 is DFQATT, CDR2 SNEGSKA (reference sequence). CDR3: CSATTGTSVPGANVLTF. The CDR3 DNA follows: TGCAGTGCTACGACCGGGACTAGCGTCCCTGGGGCCAACGTCCTGACTTTC.

This clonotype came up once. Its ends do not fully match the called genes, so a read error is possible. The V gene is TRBV5-5, the J gene TRBJ2-6; perhaps D is TRBD1 or TRBD2 (5 bases each). The CDR3 contains 17 residues. Germline-derived CDR1 and CDR2 are SGHKS and YYEKEE (reference sequence). CDR3 coding DNA: TGCGCCAGCAGCCAAGTCACGGGGACCTCTGGGGCCAACGTCCTGACTTTC. Translation: CASSQVTGTSGANVLTF.

This clonotype turned up a few times. The chain combines TRBV27 with TRBJ2-5; D call uncertain. CDR3 length equals 13 residues. Germline CDR1 reads MNHEY; CDR2 reads SMNVEV (reference sequence). Deletions cut 5 bases from V and 3 bases from J, with 10 bases between. CDR3 bases: TGTGCCAGCAGTGTAACGGATGAAGAGACCCAGTACTTC. Its translation: CASSVTDEETQYF.

This clonotype was seen more than once but under ten times. V usage is TRBV11-2 and J usage is TRBJ2-3; no clear D gene. Trimming left V 0 bases short and J 4 bases short, with 11 bases between. Germline assignment: CDR1 SGHAT and CDR2 FQNNGV. This CDR3 is 15 amino acids long. This CDR3 reads CASSLDLPGPDTQYF. The CDR3 DNA reads as TGTGCCAGCAGCTTAGATCTCCCGGGCCCAGATACGCAGTATTTT.

This clonotype was recorded at least ten times. This chain links TRBV20-1 with TRBJ2-5, with D tentatively TRBD1 (7 bases). Germline V gene lookup returns CDR1 DFQATT and CDR2 SNEGSKA (reference sequence). Trimming shortened V by 5 bases and J by 6 bases, and 16 bases separated the two germline ends. The CDR3 runs to 13 residues. The CDR3 DNA sequence: TGCAGTGCTGTTACAGGGGAGGTGCAGACCCAGTACTTC. Encoded protein: CSAVTGEVQTQYF.

Of note for this clonotype: This clone may be a read error of a much larger clone one base away. The chain couples TRBV20-1 to TRBJ2-5; maybe TRBD1 (6 bases). With 6 bases removed from V and 5 bases from J, the gap between germline ends came to 16 bases. The CDR3 length is 13 residues. Germline V gene sequence: CDR1 DFQATT, CDR2 SNEGSKA (reference sequence). The CDR3 sequence: CSAAGTSGETQYF. The DNA of the CDR3 is TGCAGTGCCGCCGGGACATCTGGGGAGACCCAGTACTTC.

This clonotype was detected many times. The DNA of the CDR3 is TGTGCCAGCAGTTTCCGGGGACAGGGGGAAAATACGCAGTATTTT. It yields the protein CASSFRGQGENTQYF. The chain links TRBV27 to TRBJ2-3, with 11 bases lining up with TRBD1. Trimming cost V 3 bases and J 7 bases; bases outside gene matches: 6. The CDR3 sequence is 15 residues long. Germline V gives CDR1 MNHEY, CDR2 SMNVEV (reference sequence).

Written as DNA, the CDR3 is TGTGCCAGCACACTCAGCGGGAGGGCCGCAGATACGCAGTATTTT. Translated: CASTLSGRAADTQYF. The rearrangement joins TRBV6-1 to TRBJ2-3; 10 bases map to TRBD2. This CDR3 region has 15 residues. The germline CDR1 and CDR2 sequences are MNHNS and SASEGT. Germline trimming cut 7 bases from V and 4 bases from J; bases unmatched to any gene: 8.

This clonotype was detected many times. V usage is TRBV11-2 and J usage is TRBJ2-7; D is uncertain. Germline CDR1 reads SGHAT; CDR2 reads FQNNGV. V was cut by 4 bases and J by 3 bases, with 10 bases left in between. The CDR3 has 13 residues. Written as DNA, the CDR3 is TGTGCCAGCAGCTGGGAAGCGTACTACGAGCAGTACTTC. It is translated as CASSWEAYYEQYF.

This clonotype has only a few counts. The J gene is TRBJ2-3, the V gene TRBV12-5; D is possibly TRBD1 (6 bases). With 1 base removed from V and 2 bases from J, the gap between germline ends came to 16 bases. The germline gives CDR1 LGHNT, CDR2 FRNRAP. CDR3 length: 17 residues. CDR3 amino acids: CASGLGPSQGPTDTQYF. CDR3 nucleotides: TGTGCTAGTGGTTTGGGCCCCTCACAGGGCCCCACAGATACGCAGTATTTT. Supplemented by reference TRBV12-5 and TRBJ2-3, the full variable domain reads DARVTQTPRHKVTEMGQEVTMRCQPILGHNTVFWYRQTMMQGLELLAYFRNRAPLDDSGMPKDRFSAEMPDATLATLKIQPSEPRDSAVYFCASGLGPSQGPTDTQYFGPGTRLTVL.

This chain uses TRBV12-3 or TRBV12-4 with TRBJ1-2, with TRBD1 identical over 9 bases. The CDR3 length is 13 residues. The V and J ends lost 7 bases and 7 bases, in that order; junction bases with no gene match: 7. The CDR3 sequence is CASTRRTGAGYTF. In DNA form, the CDR3 reads TGTGCCAGCACCCGACGGACAGGGGCTGGCTACACCTTC.

This clonotype came up many times. The junction departs from germline at one end; a sequencing error may be responsible. The chain links TRBV13 to TRBJ1-1; D is ambiguous. This CDR3 has 12 amino acids. The germline gives CDR1 PRHDT, CDR2 FYEKMQ (reference sequence). CDR3 sequence reads: CASSLGPSRAFF. CDR3 coding DNA: TGTGCCAGCAGCCTAGGGCCCTCGCGGGCTTTCTTT.

A few counts support this clonotype. The chain couples TRBV5-1 to TRBJ2-7; 8 bases are a match to TRBD2. Germline trimming cut 0 bases from V and 3 bases from J; bases unmatched to any gene: 5. Germline loops: CDR1 SGHRS, CDR2 YFSETQ. The CDR3 has 15 residues. The CDR3 region has the DNA TGCGCCAGCAGCTTGGGCAGCGGGAGAATCTACGAGCAGTACTTC. As protein: CASSLGSGRIYEQYF.

There are many counts of this clonotype. The V call is TRBV3-1, the J call TRBJ2-3; 8 nucleotides align to TRBD1. J gave up 1 base and V 0 bases, and 3 bases lay outside the gene matches. This CDR3 region has 16 residues. Germline loops: CDR1 LGHDT, CDR2 YNNKEL (reference sequence). In DNA form, the CDR3 reads TGTGCCAGCAGCCAAGATTTGGGACAGGGCACAGATACGCAGTATTTT. This sequence encodes CASSQDLGQGTDTQYF.

This clonotype was recorded at least ten times. The chain carries TRBV20-1 and TRBJ2-3; tentative D call: TRBD2 (6 bases). The CDR3 sequence is 14 residues long. With 2 bases removed from V and 1 base from J, the gap between germline ends came to 10 bases. Per the germline V gene, CDR1 is DFQATT and CDR2 is SNEGSKA (reference sequence). DNA for the CDR3: TGCAGTGCTAGAAGCCCTAGCGGCACAGATACGCAGTATTTT. It is translated as CSARSPSGTDTQYF.

Concerning this clonotype: This clone may be a read error of a much larger clone one base away. The chain carries TRBV20-1 and TRBJ2-7; the match to TRBD2 covers 10 bases. In germline, CDR1 is DFQATT, CDR2 SNEGSKA (reference sequence). The CDR3 covers 15 residues. The CDR3 is CSASNLAGVYYEPYF. The CDR3 region has the DNA TGCAGTGCTAGTAATCTAGCGGGAGTATACTACGAGCCGTACTTC.